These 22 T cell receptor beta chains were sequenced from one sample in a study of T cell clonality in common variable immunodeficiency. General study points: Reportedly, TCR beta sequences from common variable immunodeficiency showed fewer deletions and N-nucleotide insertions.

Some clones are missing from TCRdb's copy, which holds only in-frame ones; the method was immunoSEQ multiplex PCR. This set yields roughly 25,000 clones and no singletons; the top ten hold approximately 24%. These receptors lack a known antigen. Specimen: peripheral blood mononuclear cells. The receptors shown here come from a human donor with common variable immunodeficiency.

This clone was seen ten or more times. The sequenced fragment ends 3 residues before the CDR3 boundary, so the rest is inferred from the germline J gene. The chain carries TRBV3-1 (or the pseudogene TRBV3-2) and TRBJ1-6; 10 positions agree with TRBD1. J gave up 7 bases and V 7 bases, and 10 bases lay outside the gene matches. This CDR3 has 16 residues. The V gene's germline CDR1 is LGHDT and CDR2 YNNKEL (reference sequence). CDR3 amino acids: CASKKRLGQGNSPLHF. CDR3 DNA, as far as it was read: TGTGCCAGCAAAAAAAGACTGGGACAGGGGAATTCACCC.

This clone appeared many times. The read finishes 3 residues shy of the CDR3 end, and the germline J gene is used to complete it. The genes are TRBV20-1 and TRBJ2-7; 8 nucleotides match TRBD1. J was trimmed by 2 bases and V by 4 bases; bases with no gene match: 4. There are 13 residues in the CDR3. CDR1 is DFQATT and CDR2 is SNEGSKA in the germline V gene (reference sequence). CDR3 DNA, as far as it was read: TGCAGTGCTACAGGGGGCATAACCTACGAG. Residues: CSATGGITYE. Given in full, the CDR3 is CSATGGITYEQYF.

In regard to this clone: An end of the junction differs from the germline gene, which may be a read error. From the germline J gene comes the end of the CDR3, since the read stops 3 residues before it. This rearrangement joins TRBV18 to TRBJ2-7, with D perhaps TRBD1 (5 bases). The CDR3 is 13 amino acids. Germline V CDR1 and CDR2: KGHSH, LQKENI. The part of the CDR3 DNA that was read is TGTGTCAGCACGCCATATGGGGCATACGAG. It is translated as CVSTPYGAYE. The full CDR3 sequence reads CVSTPYGAYEQYF.

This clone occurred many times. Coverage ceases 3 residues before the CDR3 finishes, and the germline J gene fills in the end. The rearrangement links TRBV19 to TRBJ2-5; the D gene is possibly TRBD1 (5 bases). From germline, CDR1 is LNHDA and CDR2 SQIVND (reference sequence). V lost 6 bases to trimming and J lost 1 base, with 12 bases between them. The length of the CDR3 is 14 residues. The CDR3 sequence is CASSPQRGQETQYF. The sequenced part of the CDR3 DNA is TGTGCCAGTAGCCCCCAAAGGGGCCAAGAGACC.

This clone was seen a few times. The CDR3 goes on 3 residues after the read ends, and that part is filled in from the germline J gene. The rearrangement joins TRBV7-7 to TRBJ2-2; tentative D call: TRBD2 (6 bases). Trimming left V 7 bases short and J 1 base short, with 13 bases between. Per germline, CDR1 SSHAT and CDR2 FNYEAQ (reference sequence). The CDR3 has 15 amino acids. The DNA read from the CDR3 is TGTGCCAGCACCCCGACGGGGGAGAACACCGGGGAG. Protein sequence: CASTPTGENTGE. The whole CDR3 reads CASTPTGENTGELFF.

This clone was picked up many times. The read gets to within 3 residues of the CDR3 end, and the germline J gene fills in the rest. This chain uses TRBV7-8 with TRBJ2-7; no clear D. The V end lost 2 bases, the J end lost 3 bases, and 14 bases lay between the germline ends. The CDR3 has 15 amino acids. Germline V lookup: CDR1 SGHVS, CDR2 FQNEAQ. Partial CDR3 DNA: TGTGCCAGCAGCTTACCTCGTCTCCCCGGCTACGAG. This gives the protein CASSLPRLPGYE. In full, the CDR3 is CASSLPRLPGYEQYF.

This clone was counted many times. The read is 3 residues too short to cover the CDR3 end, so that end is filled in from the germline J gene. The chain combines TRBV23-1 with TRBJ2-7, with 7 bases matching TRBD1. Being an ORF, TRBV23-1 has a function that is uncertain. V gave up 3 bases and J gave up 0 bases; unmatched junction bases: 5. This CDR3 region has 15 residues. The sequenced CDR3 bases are TGCGCCAGCAGTCATCGAGACAGGGCCTCCTACGAG. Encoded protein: CASSHRDRASYE. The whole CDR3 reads CASSHRDRASYEQYF.

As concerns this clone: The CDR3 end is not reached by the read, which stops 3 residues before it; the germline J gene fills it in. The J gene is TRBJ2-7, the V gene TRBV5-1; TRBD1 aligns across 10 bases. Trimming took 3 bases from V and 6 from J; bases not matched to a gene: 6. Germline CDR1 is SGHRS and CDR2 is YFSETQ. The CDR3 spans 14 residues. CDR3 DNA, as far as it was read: TGCGCCAGCAGCTACAAGACAGGGGGCATCGAG. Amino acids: CASSYKTGGIE. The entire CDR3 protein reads CASSYKTGGIEQYF.

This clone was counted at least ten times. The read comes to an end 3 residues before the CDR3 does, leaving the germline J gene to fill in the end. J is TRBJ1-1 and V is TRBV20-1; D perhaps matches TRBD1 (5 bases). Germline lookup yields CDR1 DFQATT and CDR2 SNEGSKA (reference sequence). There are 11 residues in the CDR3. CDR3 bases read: TGCAGTGCTAGGATGGGGGGGAGC. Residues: CSARMGGS. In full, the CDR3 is CSARMGGSAFF.

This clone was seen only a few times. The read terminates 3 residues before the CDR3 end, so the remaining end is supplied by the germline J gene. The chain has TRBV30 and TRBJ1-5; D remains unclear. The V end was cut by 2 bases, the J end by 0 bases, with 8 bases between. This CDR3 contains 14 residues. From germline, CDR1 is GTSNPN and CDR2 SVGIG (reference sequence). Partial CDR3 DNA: TGTGCCTGGAGTACCTCAGGTAGCAATCAGCCC. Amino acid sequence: CAWSTSGSNQP. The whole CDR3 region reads CAWSTSGSNQPQHF.

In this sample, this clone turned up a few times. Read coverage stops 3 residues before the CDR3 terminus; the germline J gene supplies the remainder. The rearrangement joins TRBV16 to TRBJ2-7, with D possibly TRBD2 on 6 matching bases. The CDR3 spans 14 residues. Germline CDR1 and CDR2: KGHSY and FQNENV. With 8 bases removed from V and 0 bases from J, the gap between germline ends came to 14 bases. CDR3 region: CASGGYGPSYEQYF. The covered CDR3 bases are TGTGCCAGCGGGGGGTACGGGCCCTCCTACGAG.

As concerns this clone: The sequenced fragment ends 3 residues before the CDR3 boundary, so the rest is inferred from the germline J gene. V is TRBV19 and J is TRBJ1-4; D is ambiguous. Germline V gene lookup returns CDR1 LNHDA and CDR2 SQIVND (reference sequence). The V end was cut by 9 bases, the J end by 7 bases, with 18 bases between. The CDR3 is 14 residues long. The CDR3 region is CASHPHAGGEKLFF. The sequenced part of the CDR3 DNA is TGTGCCAGCCACCCACATGCGGGCGGTGAAAAA.

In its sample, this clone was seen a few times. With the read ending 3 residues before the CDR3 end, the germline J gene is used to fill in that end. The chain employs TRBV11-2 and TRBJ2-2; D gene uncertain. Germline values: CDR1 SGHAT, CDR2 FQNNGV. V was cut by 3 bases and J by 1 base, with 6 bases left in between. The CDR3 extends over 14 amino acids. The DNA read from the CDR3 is TGTGCCAGCAGCTTTAACTGGAACACCGGGGAG. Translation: CASSFNWNTGE. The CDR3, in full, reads CASSFNWNTGELFF.

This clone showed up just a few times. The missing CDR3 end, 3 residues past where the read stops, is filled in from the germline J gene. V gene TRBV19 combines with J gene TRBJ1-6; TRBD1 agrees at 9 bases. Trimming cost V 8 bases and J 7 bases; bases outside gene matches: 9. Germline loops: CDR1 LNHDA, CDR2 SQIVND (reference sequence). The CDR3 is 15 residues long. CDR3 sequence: CASDSGQGWNSPLHF. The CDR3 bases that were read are TGTGCCAGTGACTCCGGACAGGGGTGGAATTCACCC.

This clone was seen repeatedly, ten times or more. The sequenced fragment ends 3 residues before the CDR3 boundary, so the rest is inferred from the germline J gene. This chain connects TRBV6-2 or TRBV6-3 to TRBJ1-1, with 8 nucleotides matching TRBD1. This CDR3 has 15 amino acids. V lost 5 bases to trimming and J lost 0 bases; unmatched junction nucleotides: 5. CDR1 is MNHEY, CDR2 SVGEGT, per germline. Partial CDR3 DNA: TGTGCCAGCAGTACAGGGGGAGGATTGAACACTGAA. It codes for CASSTGGGLNTE. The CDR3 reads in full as CASSTGGGLNTEAFF.

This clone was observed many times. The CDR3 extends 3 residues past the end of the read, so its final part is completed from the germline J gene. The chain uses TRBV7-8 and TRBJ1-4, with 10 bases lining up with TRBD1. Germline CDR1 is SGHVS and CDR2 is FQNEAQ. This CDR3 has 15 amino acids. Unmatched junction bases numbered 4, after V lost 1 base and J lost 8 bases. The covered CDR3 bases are TGTGCCAGCAGCTTAGGACAGGGGGCCGGGGAAAAA. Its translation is CASSLGQGAGEK. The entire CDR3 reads CASSLGQGAGEKLFF.

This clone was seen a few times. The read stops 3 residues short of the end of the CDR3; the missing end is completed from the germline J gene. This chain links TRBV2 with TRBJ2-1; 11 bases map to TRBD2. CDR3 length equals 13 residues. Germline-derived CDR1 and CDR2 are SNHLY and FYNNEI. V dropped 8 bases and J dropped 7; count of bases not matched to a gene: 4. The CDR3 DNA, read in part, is TGTGCCAGCTCCTCTAGCGGGGGGAATGAG. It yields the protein CASSSSGGNE. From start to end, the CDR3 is CASSSSGGNEQFF.

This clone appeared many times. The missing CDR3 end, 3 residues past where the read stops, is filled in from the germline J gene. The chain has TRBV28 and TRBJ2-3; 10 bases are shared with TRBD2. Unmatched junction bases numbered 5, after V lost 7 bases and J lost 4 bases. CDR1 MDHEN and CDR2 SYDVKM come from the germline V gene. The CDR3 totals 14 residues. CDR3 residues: CASTRAGGPDTQYF. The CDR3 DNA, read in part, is TGTGCCAGCACCAGAGCGGGAGGGCCAGATACG.

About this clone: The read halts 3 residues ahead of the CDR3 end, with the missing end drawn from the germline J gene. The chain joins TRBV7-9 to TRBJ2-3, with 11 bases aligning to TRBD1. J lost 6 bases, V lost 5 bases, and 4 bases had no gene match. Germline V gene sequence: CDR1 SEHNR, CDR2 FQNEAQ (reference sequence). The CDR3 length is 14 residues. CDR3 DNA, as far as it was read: TGTGCCAGCAGCACGGGACAGGGGGGGGATACG. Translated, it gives CASSTGQGGDT. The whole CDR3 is CASSTGQGGDTQYF. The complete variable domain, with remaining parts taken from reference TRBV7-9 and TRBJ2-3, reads DTGVSQNPRHKITKRGQNVTFRCDPISEHNRLYWYRQTLGQGPEFLTYFQNEAQLEKSRLLSDRFSAERPKGSFSTLEIQRTEQGDSAMYLCASSTGQGGDTQYFGPGTRLTVL.

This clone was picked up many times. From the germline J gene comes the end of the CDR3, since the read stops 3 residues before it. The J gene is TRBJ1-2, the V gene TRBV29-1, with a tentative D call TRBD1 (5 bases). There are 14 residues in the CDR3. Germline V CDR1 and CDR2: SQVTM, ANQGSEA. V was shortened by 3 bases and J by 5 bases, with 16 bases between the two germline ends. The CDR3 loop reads CSVEWGGESYGYTF. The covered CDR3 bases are TGCAGCGTTGAGTGGGGCGGGGAATCTTATGGC.

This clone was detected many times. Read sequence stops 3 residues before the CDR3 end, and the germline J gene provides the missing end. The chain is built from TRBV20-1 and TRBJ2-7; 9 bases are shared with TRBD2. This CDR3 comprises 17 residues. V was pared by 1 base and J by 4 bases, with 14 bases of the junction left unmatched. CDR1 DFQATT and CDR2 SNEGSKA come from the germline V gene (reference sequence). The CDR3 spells CSARALPLAGPSYEQYF. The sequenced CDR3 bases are TGCAGTGCTAGAGCTCTTCCTCTAGCGGGGCCTTCTTACGAG.

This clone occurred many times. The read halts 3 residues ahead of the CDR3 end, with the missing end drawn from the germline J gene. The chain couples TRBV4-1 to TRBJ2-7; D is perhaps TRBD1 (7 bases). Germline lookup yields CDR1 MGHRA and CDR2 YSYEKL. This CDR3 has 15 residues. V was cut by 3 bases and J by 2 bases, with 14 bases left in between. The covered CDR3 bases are TGCGCCAGCAGCCATGACAGGGAGGATGCCTACGAG. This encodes CASSHDREDAYE. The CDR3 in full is CASSHDREDAYEQYF.